This T cell receptor (beta chain) was found in a study of blood T cell repertoires in COVID-19 (dated by TCRdb to about 2020). Study-level background: Samples covering the acute and convalescent phases of COVID-19 were provided by collaborators in the United States, Italy and Spain. The prospective study material was composed of cDNA or gDNA derived from T cells, B-cell-depleted T cells, or PBMCs. The dataset comprised deeply sampled blood TCRbeta repertoires from subjects exposed to, actively infected with, or recovered from COVID-19. A freely available public database, intended as a resource for researchers studying the immune response to SARS-CoV-2, is where the repertoires were released. The samples were drawn from the first 160 participants of the ongoing ImmuneRACE study and from 950 to 1,500 subjects provided by 6 global collaborators. Sample metadata almost always included a de-identified subject ID, COVID-19 status, age in years and sex. HLA class I and class II types, where available, came from metadata supplied by the sample provider rather than from assay-based typing. Broad study findings and their caveats: How much clinical and demographic metadata was included differed by source and by participant, and the metadata was provided uncurated.

Each collaborating institution followed its own protocols to collect whole blood in K2EDTA tubes. Collaborator samples were shipped for TCRbeta analysis as frozen whole blood, isolated PBMCs, or DNA extracted from either sample type. Per the germline V gene (reference sequence), SGHKS is the CDR1 and YYEKEE is the CDR2. The CDR3 covers 14 residues, taking in both the cysteine and the phenylalanine. Only the CDR3 portion is preserved as DNA: 42 bases, with reading frame beginning at the first base. V sheds 1 base and J sheds 4 bases, leaving 11 bases between their ends. The immunoSEQ Assay, a bias-controlled multiplex PCR, was used to amplify TCRbeta CDR3 regions from genomic DNA. The study's own analysis went as follows. Nucleated cell counts per sample were estimated from amplification of reference gene primers within the assay. To quantify the absolute abundance of each unique TCRbeta CDR3 rearrangement, sequence reads were collapsed and filtered. For each sample, productive Simpson clonality was calculated as the square root of Simpson's diversity index across productive rearrangements. The source is immuneACCESS, and TCRdb retained only in-frame sequences with V and J called. Part of the clones is not carried over; for the studies checked, unresolved V genes explain less than half of this, and the remainder is unexplained. The D gene and trimming were derived from the DNA, and the V and J assignments and clone size from that table. This sample gives around 50,000 clones in total; roughly 90% of them show up just once. Of the sample, roughly 2% falls within the top ten clones.

A note on this clone: This clone's antigen is unknown. Per-base qualities were not stored, and no clone one base away is much larger.

This sequence was found in a human donor in a cohort sampled during active COVID-19. Input material: peripheral blood. This chain joins TRBV5-5 to TRBJ1-1; the D gene assignment is ambiguous. The nucleotide sequence is given as TGTGCCAGCAGCTTGCGAGGCCCTACCACTGAAGCTTTCTTT. The encoded protein is CASSLRGPTTEAFF.